This T cell receptor (beta chain) stems from a study of T cell repertoires in cytomegalovirus infection. The study, taken as a whole, reports: There were HLA-C-restricted CMV-specific TCR beta clonotypes dominating the ex vivo response. Of the TCR beta families, the public ones yielded a cumulative frequency that identified carriers of CMV plus the relevant HLA.

In germline, CDR1 is LGHDT, CDR2 YNNKEL (reference sequence). With 1 base removed from V and 6 bases from J, the gap between germline ends came to 3 bases. CDR3 size: 12 residues. TCRdb re-analysed the reads in MiXCR, keeping a single row per CDR3 protein. Here the sample spans just under 300,000 distinct CDR3 sequences, approximately 8.9% being singletons. This clonotype was counted once. Antigen unknown. The TCR originated in a human donor in good health (CMV status not recorded). Some clones in this sample may be carry-over from other donors' samples. Material for sequencing was PBMCs. This rearrangement joins TRBV3-1 to TRBJ2-2; D is unclear. CDR3 in DNA: TGTGCCAGCAGCCAAGTTGCCGGGGAGCTGTTTTTT. Amino acid sequence: CASSQVAGELFF.